The clone carrying this TCR beta chain was detected ten times or more. What it binds is unknown. This specimen comes from a study of identical twins. Study observations and caveats: Shared out-of-frame alpha sequences (those common to twins) showed excess low generation probability. Surplus twin overlap in beta out-of-frame sequences was less pronounced.

TCRdb re-derived calls from the 5' RACE reads in MiXCR, one entry per CDR3 protein. The table lists hundreds of thousands of distinct CDR3 sequences, just over 7% of them singletons. The CDR3 has 16 residues. Germline V gives CDR1 SGHTA, CDR2 FQGTGA. J was trimmed by 4 bases and V by 2 bases; bases with no gene match: 5. This sample was also put to use in a study of yellow fever vaccine responses in identical twins. That work states: Twins' T cell vaccine responses reportedly looked partly convergent, partly personalized.

The V gene is TRBV7-3, the J gene TRBJ2-1; the match to TRBD2 covers 10 bases. This TCR was recovered from a woman aged 18-29 years in good health. The material sequenced was PBMCs. The CDR3 nucleotides are TGTGCCAGCAGCTTAGAGGCTAGCGGGAGTTACAATGAGCAGTTCTTC. The encoded protein is CASSLEASGSYNEQFF. Based on the CDR3 plus reference TRBV7-3 and TRBJ2-1, the full variable domain is GAGVSQTPSNKVTEKGKYVELRCDPISGHTALYWYRQSLGQGPEFLIYFQGTGAADDSGLPNDRFFAVRPEGSVSTLKIQRTERGDSAVYLCASSLEASGSYNEQFFGPGTRLTVL.